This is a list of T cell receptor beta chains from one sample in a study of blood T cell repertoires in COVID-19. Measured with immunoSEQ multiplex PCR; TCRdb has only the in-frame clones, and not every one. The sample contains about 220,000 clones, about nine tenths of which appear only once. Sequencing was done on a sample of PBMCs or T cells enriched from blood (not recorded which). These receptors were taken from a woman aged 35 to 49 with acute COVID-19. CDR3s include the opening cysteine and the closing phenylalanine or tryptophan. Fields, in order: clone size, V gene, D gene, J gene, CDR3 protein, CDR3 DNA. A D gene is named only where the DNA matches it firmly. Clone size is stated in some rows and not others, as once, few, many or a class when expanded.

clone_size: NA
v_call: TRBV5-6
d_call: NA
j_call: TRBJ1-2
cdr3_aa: CASSLGRAEDYGYTF
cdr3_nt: TGTGCCAGCAGCTTGGGCAGGGCAGAGGACTATGGCTACACCTTC

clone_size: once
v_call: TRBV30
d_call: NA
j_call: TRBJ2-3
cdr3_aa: CAWSLNVGRDTQYF
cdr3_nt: TGTGCCTGGAGCTTAAATGTTGGGCGTGATACGCAGTATTTT

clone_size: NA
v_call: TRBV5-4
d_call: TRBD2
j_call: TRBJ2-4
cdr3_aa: CASSFEGGSKNIQYF
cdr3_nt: TGTGCCAGCAGCTTTGAGGGAGGGTCCAAAAACATTCAGTACTTC

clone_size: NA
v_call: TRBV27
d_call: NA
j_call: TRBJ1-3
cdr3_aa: CASSSGHLRAPGNTIYF
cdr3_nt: TGTGCCAGCAGTTCCGGACACCTCCGGGCCCCCGGAAACACCATATATTTT

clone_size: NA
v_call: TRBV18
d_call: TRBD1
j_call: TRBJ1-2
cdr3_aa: CASSPIETGSYGYTF
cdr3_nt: TGTGCCAGCTCACCAATCGAGACAGGGAGCTATGGCTACACCTTC

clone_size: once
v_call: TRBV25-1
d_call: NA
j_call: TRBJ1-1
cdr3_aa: CASSDGQEAFF
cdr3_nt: TGTGCCAGCAGTGACGGACAGGAAGCTTTCTTT

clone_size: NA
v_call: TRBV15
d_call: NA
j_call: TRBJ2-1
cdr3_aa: CATSRSPAGEQFF
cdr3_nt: TGTGCCACCAGCAGGAGTCCGGCGGGTGAGCAGTTCTTC

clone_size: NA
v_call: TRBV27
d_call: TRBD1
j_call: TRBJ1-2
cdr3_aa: CASSLYRGGNYGYTF
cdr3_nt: TGTGCCAGCAGTTTGTACAGGGGTGGAAACTATGGCTACACCTTC

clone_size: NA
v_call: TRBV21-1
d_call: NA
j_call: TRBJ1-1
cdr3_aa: CASSKALLGAEAFF
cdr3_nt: TGTGCCAGCAGCAAAGCGCTTCTAGGGGCTGAAGCTTTCTTT

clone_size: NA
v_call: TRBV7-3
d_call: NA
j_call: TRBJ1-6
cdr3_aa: CAYPRPPLHF
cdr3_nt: TGTGCCTACCCCAGGCCACCCCTCCACTTT

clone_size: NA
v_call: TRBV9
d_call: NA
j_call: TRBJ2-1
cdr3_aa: CASSVGSSYNEQFF
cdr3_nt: TGTGCCAGCAGCGTAGGGAGCTCCTACAATGAGCAGTTCTTC

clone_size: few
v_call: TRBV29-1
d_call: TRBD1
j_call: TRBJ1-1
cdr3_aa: CSVGQGKGTEAFF
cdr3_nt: TGCAGCGTTGGACAGGGTAAAGGCACTGAAGCTTTCTTT

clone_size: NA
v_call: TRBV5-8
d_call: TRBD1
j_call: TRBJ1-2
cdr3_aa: CASSFRGDRASGGYTF
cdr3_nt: TGTGCCAGCAGCTTTAGAGGGGACAGGGCGTCCGGTGGCTACACCTTC

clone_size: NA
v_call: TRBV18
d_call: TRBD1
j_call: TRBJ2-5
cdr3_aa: CASSRDRGPETQYF
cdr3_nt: TGTGCCAGCTCACGGGACAGGGGGCCGGAGACCCAGTACTTC

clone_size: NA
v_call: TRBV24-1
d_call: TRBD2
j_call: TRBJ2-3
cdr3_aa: CATSDPTSGGADTQYF
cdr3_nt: TGTGCCACCAGTGATCCAACTAGCGGGGGGGCAGATACGCAGTATTTT

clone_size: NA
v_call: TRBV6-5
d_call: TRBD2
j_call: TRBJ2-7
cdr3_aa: CASSLAGGTYEQYF
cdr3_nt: TGTGCCAGCAGTTTAGCGGGGGGGACCTACGAGCAGTACTTC

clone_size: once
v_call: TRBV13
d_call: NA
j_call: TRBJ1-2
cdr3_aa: CASSFPTGYDGYTF
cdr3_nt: TGTGCCAGCAGCTTTCCTACAGGGTATGATGGCTACACCTTC

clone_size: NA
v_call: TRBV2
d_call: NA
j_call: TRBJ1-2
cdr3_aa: CASSEEGINYGYTF
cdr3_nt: TGTGCCAGCAGTGAGGAGGGGATTAACTATGGCTACACCTTC

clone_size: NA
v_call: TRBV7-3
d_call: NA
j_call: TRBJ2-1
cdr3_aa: CASSQFQGHEQFF
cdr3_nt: TGTGCCAGCAGCCAATTTCAGGGTCATGAGCAGTTCTTC

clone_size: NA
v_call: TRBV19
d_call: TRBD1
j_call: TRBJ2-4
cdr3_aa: CASSTGDRGIASGKNIQYF
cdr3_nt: TGTGCCAGTAGTACCGGGGACAGGGGAATAGCAAGCGGGAAAAACATTCAGTACTTC

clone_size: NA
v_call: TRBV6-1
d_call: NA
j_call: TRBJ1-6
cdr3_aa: CASSEDSRSPLHF
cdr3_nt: TGTGCCAGCAGTGAAGACTCCCGCTCACCCCTCCACTTT

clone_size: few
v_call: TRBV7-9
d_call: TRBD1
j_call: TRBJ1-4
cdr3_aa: CASSSRGQDVEKLFF
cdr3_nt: TGTGCCAGCAGCTCCCGGGGACAGGATGTTGAAAAACTGTTTTTT

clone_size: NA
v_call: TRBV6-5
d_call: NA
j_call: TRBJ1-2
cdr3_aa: CASRDYQGALDGYTF
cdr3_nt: TGTGCCAGCAGGGACTATCAGGGTGCACTCGATGGCTACACCTTC

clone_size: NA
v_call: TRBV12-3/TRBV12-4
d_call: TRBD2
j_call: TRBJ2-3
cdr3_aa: CASNWGLPVLYF
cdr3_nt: TGTGCCAGCAATTGGGGACTACCCGTCCTATATTTT

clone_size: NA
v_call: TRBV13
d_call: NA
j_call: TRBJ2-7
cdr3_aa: CASSLGRGYEQYF
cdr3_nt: TGTGCCAGCAGCTTAGGTAGGGGCTACGAGCAGTACTTC

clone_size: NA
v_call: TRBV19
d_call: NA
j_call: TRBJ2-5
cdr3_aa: CASSPWGRGQETQYF
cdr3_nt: TGTGCCAGTAGTCCTTGGGGGAGAGGACAGGAGACCCAGTACTTC

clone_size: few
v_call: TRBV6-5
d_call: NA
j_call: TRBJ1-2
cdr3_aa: CASSWEGSYTF
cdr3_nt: TGTGCCAGCAGTTGGGAGGGGAGCTACACCTTC

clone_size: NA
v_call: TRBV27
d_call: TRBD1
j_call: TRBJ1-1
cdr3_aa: CASSSMRTGGPTEAFF
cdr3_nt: TGTGCCAGCAGTTCAATGCGGACAGGGGGGCCCACTGAAGCTTTCTTT

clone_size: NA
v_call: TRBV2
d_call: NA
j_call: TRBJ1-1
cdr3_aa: CASSDAATVKRTFF
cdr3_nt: TGTGCCAGCAGTGATGCGGCGACAGTTAAGAGAACTTTCTTT

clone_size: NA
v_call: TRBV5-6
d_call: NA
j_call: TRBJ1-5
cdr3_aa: CASSFTGFNQPQHF
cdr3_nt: TGTGCCAGCAGCTTTACAGGTTTCAATCAGCCCCAGCATTTT

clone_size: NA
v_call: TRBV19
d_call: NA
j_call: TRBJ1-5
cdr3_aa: CASTPHEGSSNQPQHF
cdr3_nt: TGTGCCAGTACCCCACATGAGGGCAGTAGCAATCAGCCCCAGCATTTT

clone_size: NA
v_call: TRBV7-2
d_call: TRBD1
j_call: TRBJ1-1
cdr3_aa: CASSSRGGAGTEAFF
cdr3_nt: TGTGCCAGCAGCTCGCGAGGGGGCGCCGGAACTGAAGCTTTCTTT

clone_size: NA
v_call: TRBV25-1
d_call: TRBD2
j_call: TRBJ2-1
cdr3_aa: CASSENLGTSPFF
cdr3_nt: TGTGCCAGCAGTGAAAATTTGGGGACTAGTCCGTTCTTC

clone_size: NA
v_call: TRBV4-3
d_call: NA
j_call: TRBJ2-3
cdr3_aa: CASSQVLRGHQTQYF
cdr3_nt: TGCGCCAGCAGCCAAGTTCTAAGGGGACATCAGACGCAGTATTTT

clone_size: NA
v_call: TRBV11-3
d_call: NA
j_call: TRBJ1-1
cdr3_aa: CASSFESYTEAFF
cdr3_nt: TGTGCCAGCAGCTTCGAGTCCTACACTGAAGCTTTCTTT

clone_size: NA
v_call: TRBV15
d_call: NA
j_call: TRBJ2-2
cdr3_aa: CATSRAGNTGELFF
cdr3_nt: TGTGCCACCAGCAGAGCCGGGAACACCGGGGAGCTGTTTTTT

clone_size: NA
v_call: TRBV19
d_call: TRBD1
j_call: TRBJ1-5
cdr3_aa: CASRGAGTGNQPQHF
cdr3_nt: TGTGCCAGCCGCGGGGCCGGGACAGGGAATCAGCCCCAGCATTTT

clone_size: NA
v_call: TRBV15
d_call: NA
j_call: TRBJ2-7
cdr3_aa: CATSYGGTYEQYF
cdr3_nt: TGTGCCACCAGCTACGGGGGAACCTACGAGCAGTACTTC

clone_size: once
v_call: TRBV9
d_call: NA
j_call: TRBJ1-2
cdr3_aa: CASSPSGGNGYTF
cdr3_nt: TGTGCCAGCAGCCCAAGCGGAGGGAACGGCTACACCTTC

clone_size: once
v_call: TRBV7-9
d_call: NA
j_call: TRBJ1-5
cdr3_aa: CASSHSTAGSNQPQHF
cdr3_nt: TGTGCCAGCAGCCACTCTACGGCAGGGAGCAATCAGCCCCAGCATTTT

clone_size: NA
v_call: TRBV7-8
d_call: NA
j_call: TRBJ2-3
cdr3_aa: CASSLLGDTQYF
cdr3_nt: TGTGCCAGCAGCTTACTCGGGGATACGCAGTATTTT

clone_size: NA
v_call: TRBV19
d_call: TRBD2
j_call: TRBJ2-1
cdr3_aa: CASSPFSGGYNEQFF
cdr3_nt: TGTGCCAGTAGTCCCTTTAGCGGGGGATACAATGAGCAGTTCTTC

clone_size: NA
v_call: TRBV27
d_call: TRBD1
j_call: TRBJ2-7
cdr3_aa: CASRAWDSSYEQYF
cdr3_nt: TGTGCCAGCAGGGCTTGGGACAGCTCCTACGAGCAGTACTTC

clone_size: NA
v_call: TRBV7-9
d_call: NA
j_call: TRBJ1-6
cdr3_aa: CASSLLGEGSPLHF
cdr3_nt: TGTGCCAGCAGCTTACTAGGGGAAGGGTCACCCCTCCACTTT

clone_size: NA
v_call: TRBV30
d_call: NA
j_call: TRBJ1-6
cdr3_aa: CAWREGNGSPLHF
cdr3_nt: TGTGCCTGGAGGGAGGGGAACGGATCACCCCTCCACTTT